Following are 23 T cell receptor beta chains from one sample sequenced in a study of blood T cells in healthy people across ages. Together with a sample-barcoded 5' primer, a J-beta primer mix was included in a second PCR lasting about 7 to 11 cycles. TCRdb reprocessed the 5' RACE reads with MiXCR, giving one entry per CDR3 protein. Seen here are hundreds of thousands of distinct CDR3 sequences, approximately 29% observed once, and the top ten hold approximately 15%. What was sequenced was blood. All receptors derive from a woman of 80 years or more in good health.

In this sample, this clonotype turned up a few times. One base away lies a much larger clone, so this may be a sequencing read error. The genes are TRBV7-8 and TRBJ2-5; D is unresolved. CDR3 size: 16 residues. The germline gives CDR1 SGHVS, CDR2 FQNEAQ. Trimming took off 4 bases at V and 11 bases at J, with 26 bases between the two ends. The CDR3 sequence is CASSSPIFLPGNEQYF. The CDR3 nucleotides are TGTGCCAGCAGCTCTCCCATCTTTCTCCCGGGCAATGAGCAGTACTTC.

This clonotype was observed many times. This chain joins TRBV5-1 and TRBJ2-3, with a weak D call TRBD2 (6 bases). Germline lookup yields CDR1 SGHRS and CDR2 YFSETQ. V lost 4 bases and J lost 2, with 11 bases in between. This CDR3 has 14 amino acids. The CDR3 here is CASSGGRPTDTQYF. CDR3 in DNA: TGCGCCAGCAGCGGGGGGAGGCCCACAGATACGCAGTATTTT.

The sample holds a few counts of this clonotype. CDR3 region: CASSLDQTGWDEQYF. In nucleotides, the CDR3 is TGTGCCAGCAGCTTAGACCAGACAGGGTGGGACGAGCAGTACTTC. The chain uses TRBV7-8 and TRBJ2-7; TRBD1 matches 7 bases. The CDR3 totals 15 residues. V was pared by 1 base and J by 5 bases, with 8 bases of the junction left unmatched. Germline V gene data show CDR1 as SGHVS and CDR2 as FQNEAQ.

A word on this clonotype: A read error may explain this, as a much larger clone is one base away. This rearrangement joins TRBV6-5 to TRBJ1-2; 7 nucleotides match TRBD1. The J segment lost 0 bases and the V segment lost 5 bases, leaving 6 bases of the junction unmatched. The CDR3 has 15 residues. The germline V gene has CDR1 MNHEY and CDR2 SVGAGI. CDR3 nucleotides: TGTGCCAGCAGTGTTTTCAGGGGGACTAACTATGGCTACACCTTC. Translation: CASSVFRGTNYGYTF.

This clonotype was detected many times. V gene TRBV9 combines with J gene TRBJ2-5; TRBD2 is a possible D gene (6 bases). Trimming pared 0 bases from V and 5 bases from J, leaving 14 bases between. Germline CDR1 reads SGDLS; CDR2 reads YYNGEE. The CDR3 is 15 residues long. The CDR3 DNA reads TGTGCCAGCAGCGTAGCGGGGGTCTCCGCCGAGACCCAGTACTTC. As protein: CASSVAGVSAETQYF.

The rearrangement joins TRBV7-6 to TRBJ2-5; TRBD2 matches 9 bases. The germline gives CDR1 SGHVS, CDR2 FNYEAQ. V shed 1 base and J 0 bases; nucleotides not matched to a gene: 6. The CDR3 loop spans 17 amino acids. CDR3 residues: CASSLGLAGRYQETQYF. DNA of the CDR3: TGTGCCAGCAGCTTAGGTCTAGCGGGGCGGTACCAAGAGACCCAGTACTTC. The variable domain in full, completed from reference TRBV7-6 and TRBJ2-5, reads GAGVSQSPRYKVTKRGQDVALRCDPISGHVSLYWYRQALGQGPEFLTYFNYEAQQDKSGLPNDRFSAERPEGSISTLTIQRTEQRDSAMYRCASSLGLAGRYQETQYFGPGTRLLVL.

This clonotype has at least ten counts. This chain connects TRBV10-3 to TRBJ2-3, with D perhaps TRBD2 (7 bases). CDR1 and CDR2 (germline): ENHRY, SYGVKD. V dropped 8 bases and J dropped 4 bases, with 13 bases sitting between them. The CDR3 covers 13 residues. CDR3 bases: TGTGCCATCTTTAGGGGGGGGTCAGATACGCAGTATTTT. This gives the protein CAIFRGGSDTQYF.

The rearrangement joins TRBV28 to TRBJ2-7, with TRBD2 matching 7 bases. This CDR3 has 16 amino acids. The germline V gene has CDR1 MDHEN and CDR2 SYDVKM. J gave up 0 bases and V 6 bases, and 11 bases lay outside the gene matches. As DNA, the CDR3 is TGTGCCAGCAGCCCTCATGGGAGGGCAAGCTCCTACGAGCAGTACTTC. Translating gives CASSPHGRASSYEQYF.

This clonotype was seen only a few times. The genes are TRBV7-2 and TRBJ1-1; 8 bases agree with TRBD1. J lost 5 bases, V lost 5 bases, and 7 bases had no gene match. The germline CDR1 and CDR2 sequences are SGHTA and FQGNSA. The CDR3 runs to 14 residues. The CDR3 reads CASSPTGVGTEAFF. CDR3 nucleotides: TGTGCCAGCAGCCCGACAGGGGTAGGGACTGAAGCTTTCTTT.

This clonotype was counted ten times or more. This sequence joins TRBV20-1 and TRBJ1-2, with TRBD1 identical over 7 bases. V gave up 0 bases and J gave up 0 bases; unmatched junction bases: 7. CDR3 size: 16 residues. CDR1 and CDR2 (germline): DFQATT, SNEGSKA (reference sequence). The CDR3 bases are TGCAGTGCTAGAGATACGCGACAGGGCCCTAACTATGGCTACACCTTC. Its protein is CSARDTRQGPNYGYTF.

This clonotype was seen many times. The chain recombines TRBV7-9 with TRBJ1-1; no reliable D call. CDR3 length: 15 amino acids. V lost 3 bases to trimming and J lost 1 base, with 12 bases between them. The V gene's germline CDR1 is SEHNR and CDR2 FQNEAQ (reference sequence). CDR3 DNA: TGTGCCAGCAGCTTCCCCTCGGGTCAGAACACTGAAGCTTTCTTT. Its translation is CASSFPSGQNTEAFF. The full variable domain, with the rest looked up from reference TRBV7-9 and TRBJ1-1, is DTGVSQNPRHKITKRGQNVTFRCDPISEHNRLYWYRQTLGQGPEFLTYFQNEAQLEKSRLLSDRFSAERPKGSFSTLEIQRTEQGDSAMYLCASSFPSGQNTEAFFGQGTRLTVV.

As concerns this clonotype: Being one base from a much bigger clone, this may be a read error. DNA of the CDR3: TGTGCCAGCAGCAACAGGGCCAGCGGGGAAGGGGGCGAGCAGTTCTTC. This codes for CASSNRASGEGGEQFF. This chain joins TRBV6-1 and TRBJ2-1; either TRBD1 or TRBD2 may supply D (7 bases each). V dropped 6 bases and J dropped 10 bases, with 25 bases sitting between them. The V gene's germline CDR1 is MNHNS and CDR2 SASEGT. This CDR3 comprises 16 residues.

Comment on this clonotype: This may be a read error: a much more frequent sequence differs by one nucleotide. The chain combines TRBV7-8 with TRBJ2-1; 7 nucleotides agree with TRBD1. Germline V lookup: CDR1 SGHVS, CDR2 FQNEAQ. CDR3 size: 17 residues. Trimming cost V 5 bases and J 6 bases; bases outside gene matches: 16. CDR3 in DNA: TGTGCCAGCAGCCTCTATAAACTAGGGGGCCCTCGCAATGAGCAGTTCTTC. This codes for CASSLYKLGGPRNEQFF.

This clonotype has just a few counts. V is TRBV10-2 and J is TRBJ1-1; perhaps TRBD1 as D (5 bases). Germline CDR1 is WSHSY and CDR2 is SAAADI. The CDR3 totals 15 residues. Trimming removed 9 bases from V and 5 bases from J, with 22 bases in between. The CDR3 loop reads CASTPQGGPRTEAFF. CDR3 bases: TGCGCCAGTACCCCGCAGGGCGGCCCGAGGACTGAAGCTTTCTTT.

The table lists this clonotype with a few counts. J is TRBJ1-2 and V is TRBV25-1; TRBD1 matches at 7 bases. The trim removed 3 bases at V and 3 bases at J, leaving 7 bases unmatched. The CDR3 is 15 amino acids. In germline, CDR1 is MGHDK, CDR2 SYGVNS. The CDR3 DNA is TGTGCCAGCAGTGAGTTAGGGGGCTTACACTATGGCTACACCTTC. Protein product: CASSELGGLHYGYTF.

This clonotype has just a few counts. This clone may be a read error of a much larger clone one base away. The CDR3 nucleotides read TGCGCCAGCAGCCCAACTACCGCGGAGAATGAGCAGTACTTC. It codes for CASSPTTAENEQYF. The V gene is TRBV5-1, the J gene TRBJ2-5; D is undetermined. CDR1 and CDR2 (germline): SGHRS, YFSETQ. Trimming left V 4 bases short and J 11 bases short, with 21 bases between. This CDR3 contains 14 residues.

This clonotype came up many times. The J gene is TRBJ2-6, the V gene TRBV6-2 or TRBV6-3; D gene uncertain. V was clipped by 0 bases and J by 4 bases, with 13 bases between them. Germline V gene lookup returns CDR1 MNHEY and CDR2 SVGEGT. The CDR3 has 17 residues. This CDR3 reads CASSYSIGPRGANVLTF. CDR3 coding DNA: TGTGCCAGCAGTTACTCGATAGGACCGAGGGGGGCCAACGTCCTGACTTTC.

In its sample, this clonotype was seen many times. CDR3 DNA sequence: TGCGCCAGCAGCTGGCTATCCGGGACAAGCACAGATACGCAGTATTTT. This encodes CASSWLSGTSTDTQYF. This chain uses TRBV5-1 with TRBJ2-3; possible D gene TRBD1, 6 bases. V was cut by 3 bases and J by 0 bases, with 14 bases left in between. From germline, CDR1 is SGHRS and CDR2 YFSETQ. The CDR3 contains 16 residues.

This clonotype was detected many times. A read error may be the cause here, since a much bigger clone is one base away. V usage is TRBV4-3 and J usage is TRBJ2-5; 11 bases fit TRBD1. The CDR3 has 15 residues. Germline V lookup: CDR1 LGHNA, CDR2 YSLEER. V was clipped by 0 bases and J by 11 bases; unmatched bases: 8. In DNA form, the CDR3 reads TGCGCCAGCAGCCAAGACGGGACAGGGGGTAATGAGCAGTACTTC. Amino acid sequence: CASSQDGTGGNEQYF.

This clonotype was detected ten times or more. V is TRBV4-1 and J is TRBJ2-7, with D hard to call. V gave up 0 bases and J gave up 3 bases, with 12 bases separating them. The CDR3 contains 15 residues. Germline V gene sequence: CDR1 MGHRA, CDR2 YSYEKL. The DNA for the CDR3 is TGCGCCAGCAGCCAAGATAAATGGAATTTCTACGAGCAGTACTTC. This codes for CASSQDKWNFYEQYF.

Concerning this clonotype itself: A read error may explain this, as a much larger clone is one base away. V and J are TRBV6-5 and TRBJ2-5, with D possibly TRBD2 on 5 matching bases. This CDR3 has 15 residues. From germline, CDR1 is MNHEY and CDR2 SVGAGI. In nucleotides, the CDR3 is TGTGTCAGCAGAAAGAGGAGGACCGAAGGGGAGACCCAGTACTTC. This codes for CVSRKRRTEGETQYF.

Regarding this clonotype: With a much larger clone just one base away, this may be a read error. The rearrangement uses TRBV25-1 and TRBJ1-2; D perhaps matches TRBD1 (5 bases). Between the trimmed V and J ends, which lost 2 bases and 4 bases, there was a span of 11 bases. The CDR3 loop spans 14 amino acids. Germline V gives CDR1 MGHDK, CDR2 SYGVNS. CDR3 protein: CASSERRGTYGYTF. The CDR3 coding sequence is TGTGCCAGCAGTGAACGCCGGGGGACCTATGGCTACACCTTC.

This chain joins TRBV7-2 and TRBJ2-1, with D perhaps matching TRBD2 (5 bases). This CDR3 is 17 amino acids long. Germline V gene lookup returns CDR1 SGHTA and CDR2 FQGNSA. Trimming stripped 5 bases from V and 3 bases from J, with 20 bases between. In DNA form, the CDR3 reads TGTGCCAGCAGCCCCGGACTCTCTCTGGGGATCTACAATGAGCAGTTCTTC. Residues: CASSPGLSLGIYNEQFF.